The 29 T cell receptor beta chains below all came from one sample that was sequenced in a study of lymphopenia after photon versus proton radiotherapy. The table came from immunoSEQ multiplex PCR; TCRdb's copy has only in-frame clones and leaves some out. The repertoire holds roughly 150,000 clones, with roughly nine tenths as singletons. The material sequenced was peripheral blood, taken from a patient treated with photon-based radiotherapy. The receptors were gathered from a man aged 45 to 65 with gastric cancer.

The chain couples TRBV19 to TRBJ1-1, with D unclear. CDR3 size: 11 residues. Trimming pared 6 bases from V and 3 bases from J, leaving 5 bases between. Germline CDR1 is LNHDA and CDR2 is SQIVND (reference sequence). The CDR3 loop reads CASRRDTEAFF. The CDR3 DNA sequence: TGTGCCAGTAGGCGGGACACTGAAGCTTTCTTT.

This rearrangement joins TRBV4-2 to TRBJ2-3; 7 nucleotides align to TRBD2. Looked up from germline, CDR1 is LGHNA and CDR2 is YNFKEQ. Losses at the gene ends were 0 bases for V and 2 bases for J; bases not matched to a gene: 5. This CDR3 has 16 amino acids. Written as DNA, the CDR3 is TGTGCCAGCAGCCAAGAACCGGGACTACTCACAGATACGCAGTATTTT. Translation gives CASSQEPGLLTDTQYF.

The V and J genes are TRBV5-1 and TRBJ2-7, with a weak D call TRBD1 (5 bases). In germline, CDR1 is SGHRS, CDR2 YFSETQ. Trimming removed 2 bases at V and 6 bases at J, with 9 bases between. The CDR3 runs to 12 residues. The CDR3 is CASSFLQGEQYF. CDR3 nucleotide sequence: TGCGCCAGCAGCTTCCTCCAGGGCGAGCAGTACTTC. Filled out from reference TRBV5-1 and TRBJ2-7, the complete variable domain reads KAGVTQTPRYLIKTRGQQVTLSCSPISGHRSVSWYQQTPGQGLQFLFEYFSETQRNKGNFPGRFSGRQFSNSRSEMNVSTLELGDSALYLCASSFLQGEQYFGPGTRLTVT.

For the CDR3, the DNA is TGCAGCGTCGGAGGGGATAATAATGAAAAACTGTTTTTT. This translates into CSVGGDNNEKLFF. This rearrangement joins TRBV29-1 to TRBJ1-4; perhaps TRBD1 as D (5 bases). Trimming shortened V by 6 bases and J by 4 bases, and 12 bases separated the two germline ends. Germline CDR1 is SQVTM and CDR2 is ANQGSEA. This CDR3 has 13 amino acids.

V is TRBV7-2 and J is TRBJ1-4, with 8 bases identical to TRBD1. CDR3 length: 15 residues. Germline V lookup: CDR1 SGHTA, CDR2 FQGNSA. J lost 3 bases, V lost 5 bases, and 5 bases had no gene match. CDR3 loop: CASSTRQGSNEKLFF. The CDR3 DNA sequence: TGTGCCAGCAGCACCAGACAGGGGTCTAATGAAAAACTGTTTTTT.

This clone appeared a single time. The J gene is TRBJ2-1, the V gene TRBV7-6; D may be TRBD1 (6 bases). The CDR3 has 15 residues. The germline CDR1 and CDR2 sequences are SGHVS and FNYEAQ. The V gene lost 1 base and the J gene lost 2 bases, with 9 bases spanning the gap. The chain's CDR3 is CASSLEGTTYNEQFF. The CDR3 coding sequence is TGTGCCAGCAGCTTAGAGGGGACAACCTACAATGAGCAGTTCTTC. Looking up the rest from reference TRBV7-6 and TRBJ2-1 gives the full variable domain: GAGVSQSPRYKVTKRGQDVALRCDPISGHVSLYWYRQALGQGPEFLTYFNYEAQQDKSGLPNDRFSAERPEGSISTLTIQRTEQRDSAMYRCASSLEGTTYNEQFFGPGTRLTVL.

This chain joins TRBV5-1 and TRBJ1-1; TRBD1 aligns across 9 bases. Losses at the gene ends were 0 bases for V and 0 bases for J; bases not matched to a gene: 6. This CDR3 is built from 17 residues. The V gene's germline CDR1 is SGHRS and CDR2 YFSETQ. The CDR3 protein is CASSLAGQGVMNTEAFF. CDR3 DNA: TGCGCCAGCAGCTTGGCGGGACAGGGCGTCATGAACACTGAAGCTTTCTTT.

V gene TRBV2 combines with J gene TRBJ1-4; 7 bases agree with TRBD1. This CDR3 comprises 15 residues. V dropped 4 bases and J dropped 1; count of bases not matched to a gene: 3. Germline V gene sequence: CDR1 SNHLY, CDR2 FYNNEI. CDR3 DNA: TGTGCCAGCAGTGGACAGGGATTAACTAATGAAAAACTGTTTTTT. Translated: CASSGQGLTNEKLFF.

As DNA, the CDR3 is TGCGCCAGCAGCCAAGATAGGCAGATTGGCTACACCTTC. It translates to CASSQDRQIGYTF. The rearrangement joins TRBV4-1 to TRBJ1-2; D call uncertain. Germline CDR1 and CDR2: MGHRA and YSYEKL. Trimming stripped 0 bases from V and 7 bases from J, with 9 bases between. This CDR3 region has 13 residues.

J is TRBJ2-2 and V is TRBV7-9, with 7 positions matching TRBD2. V lost 7 bases to trimming and J lost 4 bases; unmatched junction nucleotides: 6. This CDR3 spans 14 amino acids. CDR1 and CDR2 (germline): SEHNR, FQNEAQ (reference sequence). The CDR3 DNA reads TGTGCCAGCACTCGACTAGCTGCCACCGGGGAGCTGTTTTTT. It encodes CASTRLAATGELFF.

This chain uses TRBV19 with TRBJ1-2; 11 positions agree with TRBD1. The J segment lost 4 bases and the V segment lost 4 bases, leaving 11 bases of the junction unmatched. The CDR3 is made up of 17 amino acids. In germline, CDR1 is LNHDA, CDR2 SQIVND (reference sequence). As DNA, the CDR3 is TGTGCCAGTAGTAACACATTCCGGGACAGGGGGACCTATGGCTACACCTTC. This sequence encodes CASSNTFRDRGTYGYTF.

The V call is TRBV30, the J call TRBJ2-7; 10 bases are a match to TRBD2. The V segment lost 4 bases and the J segment 6 bases; nucleotides outside the gene matches: 3. The CDR3 spans 12 residues. Germline V CDR1 and CDR2: GTSNPN, SVGIG (reference sequence). This CDR3 is CAWNLAGVEQYF. The CDR3 region has the DNA TGTGCCTGGAACCTAGCGGGAGTCGAGCAGTACTTC.

The gene calls are TRBV11-2 and TRBJ2-7; D may correspond to TRBD1 or TRBD2 (6 bases each). Germline CDR1 SGHAT, CDR2 FQNNGV. Trimming pared 0 bases from V and 0 bases from J, leaving 9 bases between. The CDR3 sequence is 15 residues long. The CDR3, as DNA: TGTGCCAGCAGCTTAGAGGAGGGACACTCCTACGAGCAGTACTTC. Its protein product is CASSLEEGHSYEQYF.

V and J are TRBV4-2 and TRBJ2-7; 7 nucleotides line up with TRBD1. J was trimmed by 4 bases and V by 0 bases; bases with no gene match: 3. In germline, CDR1 is LGHNA, CDR2 YNFKEQ. CDR3 length: 14 amino acids. The CDR3 is CASSQEVRGYEQYF. CDR3 nucleotide sequence: TGTGCCAGCAGCCAAGAAGTCAGGGGGTACGAGCAGTACTTC.

J is TRBJ1-4 and V is TRBV5-6, with 7 bases lining up with TRBD1. The CDR3 has 16 residues. V shed 4 bases and J 4 bases; nucleotides not matched to a gene: 10. CDR1 is SGHDT and CDR2 is YYEEEE in the germline V gene. CDR3: CASSLVGQGDNEKLFF. In DNA form, the CDR3 reads TGTGCCAGCAGCCTCGTTGGGCAGGGGGATAATGAAAAACTGTTTTTT.

This rearrangement joins TRBV5-1 to TRBJ2-5; no reliable D call. CDR1 is SGHRS and CDR2 is YFSETQ in the germline V gene. The CDR3 has 15 amino acids. V lost 2 bases and J 1 base, leaving 12 bases between the germline ends. The CDR3 loop reads CASSFMLGGQETQYF. Written as DNA, the CDR3 is TGCGCCAGCAGCTTTATGTTGGGCGGCCAAGAGACCCAGTACTTC.

This clone was seen only once. The chain couples TRBV10-3 to TRBJ2-7, with D possibly being TRBD2 (6 bases). There are 15 residues in the CDR3. V was pared by 3 bases and J by 0 bases, with 12 bases between. Germline CDR1 is ENHRY and CDR2 is SYGVKD. CDR3 nucleotides: TGTGCCATCAGTGAAGGGAGCGGGTACTCCTACGAGCAGTACTTC. Translation: CAISEGSGYSYEQYF.

The chain has TRBV19 and TRBJ1-1; 7 bases fit TRBD1. Germline CDR1 reads LNHDA; CDR2 reads SQIVND (reference sequence). The CDR3 spans 13 residues. The V segment lost 7 bases and the J segment 4 bases; nucleotides outside the gene matches: 6. The CDR3, as DNA: TGTGCCAGTATTCCTCAGGGGGGCACTGAAGCTTTCTTT. It specifies CASIPQGGTEAFF. Combining the CDR3 with reference TRBV19 and TRBJ1-1 gives the whole variable domain DGGITQSPKYLFRKEGQNVTLSCEQNLNHDAMYWYRQDPGQGLRLIYYSQIVNDFQKGDIAEGYSVSREKKESFPLTVTSAQKNPTAFYLCASIPQGGTEAFFGQGTRLTVV.

The chain couples TRBV19 to TRBJ2-7; D is ambiguous. V was shortened by 5 bases and J by 2 bases, with 7 bases between the two germline ends. The CDR3 spans 12 residues. From germline, CDR1 is LNHDA and CDR2 SQIVND (reference sequence). The DNA of the CDR3 is TGTGCCAGTAGTTCCCAAACCTACGAGCAGTACTTC. Residues: CASSSQTYEQYF.

V is TRBV28 and J is TRBJ1-1; D is unclear. CDR3 size: 14 residues. V lost 3 bases and J lost 2, with 10 bases in between. The germline V gene has CDR1 MDHEN and CDR2 SYDVKM. CDR3 in DNA: TGTGCCAGCAGTTTTTCACTCCTAAACACTGAAGCTTTCTTT. This codes for CASSFSLLNTEAFF.

The J gene is TRBJ1-1, the V gene TRBV7-9; no definite D call. V was pared by 5 bases and J by 8 bases, with 9 bases between. Per the germline V gene, CDR1 is SEHNR and CDR2 is FQNEAQ (reference sequence). The CDR3 is 11 amino acids. As DNA, the CDR3 is TGTGCCAGCAGCCTCGAAGGAGAAGCTTTCTTT. Translated, it gives CASSLEGEAFF.

The J gene is TRBJ1-2, the V gene TRBV18, with TRBD1 as a possible D gene (5 bases). Germline values: CDR1 KGHSH, CDR2 LQKENI. The CDR3 has 16 residues. Trimming pared 0 bases from V and 0 bases from J, leaving 11 bases between. CDR3: CASSPPGQRPNYGYTF. The CDR3 DNA is TGTGCCAGCTCACCACCGGGGCAGAGACCTAACTATGGCTACACCTTC.

This clone was counted a single time. The CDR3, as DNA: TGTGCCAGCAGACCCGGGAGTTCCTACGAGCAGTACTTC. As protein: CASRPGSSYEQYF. The chain recombines TRBV28 with TRBJ2-7; tentative D call: TRBD2 (6 bases). CDR1 and CDR2 (germline): MDHEN, SYDVKM. The CDR3 consists of 13 residues. The V gene lost 6 bases and the J gene lost 1 base, with 10 bases spanning the gap.

CDR3 amino acids: CASSQSGTLNTEAFF. In nucleotides, the CDR3 is TGCGCCAGCAGCCAGAGCGGGACGCTAAACACTGAAGCTTTCTTT. The V and J genes are TRBV5-1 and TRBJ1-1; TRBD1 is a possible D gene (5 bases). Trimming removed 4 bases from V and 2 bases from J, with 15 bases in between. The CDR3 has 15 amino acids. CDR1 is SGHRS, CDR2 YFSETQ, per germline.

The chain combines TRBV19 with TRBJ1-1, with 7 bases that match TRBD1. The junction had 9 bases not matched to a gene; V was cut back by 9 bases and J by 5 bases. Germline V gives CDR1 LNHDA, CDR2 SQIVND (reference sequence). CDR3 length: 13 residues. The CDR3 region is CASGDSSDTEAFF. The CDR3 nucleotides read TGTGCCAGCGGGGACAGTTCCGATACTGAAGCTTTCTTT. The variable domain in full, completed from reference TRBV19 and TRBJ1-1, reads DGGITQSPKYLFRKEGQNVTLSCEQNLNHDAMYWYRQDPGQGLRLIYYSQIVNDFQKGDIAEGYSVSREKKESFPLTVTSAQKNPTAFYLCASGDSSDTEAFFGQGTRLTVV.

The genes are TRBV7-2 and TRBJ2-3, with D tentatively TRBD2 (5 bases). The CDR3 contains 17 residues. V was pared by 2 bases and J by 0 bases, with 15 bases between. CDR1 SGHTA and CDR2 FQGNSA come from the germline V gene. CDR3 in DNA: TGTGCCAGCAGCTTACGGTTTTATAGCGCTAGCACAGATACGCAGTATTTT. Residues: CASSLRFYSASTDTQYF.

The chain recombines TRBV5-6 with TRBJ2-1, with 11 bases lining up with TRBD2. Losses at the gene ends were 4 bases for V and 4 bases for J; bases not matched to a gene: 4. Germline-derived CDR1 and CDR2 are SGHDT and YYEEEE. The CDR3 is 15 residues long. The DNA for the CDR3 is TGTGCCAGCAGCCGGGGACTAGCGGATTACAATGAGCAGTTCTTC. It is translated as CASSRGLADYNEQFF.

A note on this clone: One end of the junction is discordant with germline, which a read error may explain. The chain employs TRBV7-2 and TRBJ2-2, with 9 positions matching TRBD2. Germline V gene sequence: CDR1 SGHTA, CDR2 FQGNSA. The CDR3 contains 16 residues. The CDR3 sequence: CASTLARTSDTGELFF. CDR3 in DNA: TGTGCCAGCACCTTAGCCCGGACTAGCGACACCGGGGAGCTGTTTTTT.

Written as DNA, the CDR3 is TGTGCCAGCAGTTACTCACGGGGGGCTAGAGAGCAGTACTTC. Its protein is CASSYSRGAREQYF. The rearrangement uses TRBV6-5 and TRBJ2-7; D may be TRBD2 (7 bases). Germline V gives CDR1 MNHEY, CDR2 SVGAGI. The CDR3 covers 14 residues. V was clipped by 0 bases and J by 7 bases, with 13 bases between them.